This T cell receptor beta chain was captured in a study of OX40 agonist ivuxolimab in advanced cancers. Regarding the complete study: The costimulatory receptor OX40 (CD134) was targeted by ivuxolimab, a fully human IgG2 agonistic monoclonal antibody. Intravenous ivuxolimab was administered to patients every 2 weeks at six dose levels: 0.01, 0.1, 0.3, 1.5, 3 and 10 mg/kg. Of the roughly 51 patients in dose escalation, about 20 had hepatocellular carcinoma, around 15 had melanoma, 9 had renal cell carcinoma and 9 had head and neck cancer. A male proportion of around 83% and a mean age of approximately 62 years, ranging from 23 to 79, were recorded for the dose-escalation cohort. Patients were allowed to have had prior anti-PD-1, anti-PD-L1 or anti-CTLA-4 therapy, and about 40% of the dose-escalation patients had been treated with checkpoint inhibitors. Three dose-escalation patients achieved partial responses, one with hepatocellular carcinoma and two with cutaneous melanoma. The purpose of peripheral TCRbeta sequencing was to test whether ivuxolimab changed TCR sequence diversity and led to clonal T-cell expansion. The paper covers the monotherapy dose-escalation part of the phase I ivuxolimab trial, which included N of about 50 patients. Study-level results and caveats: On average, CD8+ T cells showed more expanded clones than CD4+ T cells after ivuxolimab. Antigen specificity was not determined for the clonally expanded peripheral T cells. At doses of 0.1 to 3.0 mg/kg, clonal expansion of both CD4+ and CD8+ T cells in blood was seen between baseline and week 6. In the 0.1-3.0 mg/kg groups, partial responders had among the lowest normalized peripheral clonal expansion, particularly in CD8+ T cells. Low levels of normalized T-cell clonal expansion were also shown by some nonresponding patients.

This clone came up a few times. The target of this receptor is not known. Base qualities are not recorded, but no much larger clone differs from it by a single base. For sequencing of the TCRbeta CDR3 region, genomic DNA was extracted from the sorted cells. TCRbeta CDR3 regions were sequenced using the immunoSEQ Assay. As stored in TCRdb, this immuneACCESS dataset retains in-frame rearrangements with V and J assigned. A fraction of the clones does not appear; measured against another copy, unresolved V genes explain less than half of the discrepancy, and the remainder lacks a known reason. The sample data list 75,000 or so clones, and approximately 84% of these were observed just once. The top ten hold roughly 8% of the sample. V has 5 bases trimmed and J has 4 bases trimmed; junction bases matching no gene number 7. In the germline V gene, CDR1 corresponds to SGHTA and CDR2 to FQGNSA. The CDR3, from cysteine to phenylalanine, totals 16 residues. The CDR3 DNA has 48 bases and is translated from base 1.

The trial excluded patients who had a history of autoimmune disease or who were on systemic immunosuppression. Peripheral blood for TCR sequencing was collected from all dose cohorts at baseline, on cycle 4 day 1, and on cycle 7 day 1. The samples were drawn from a first-in-human, open-label, multicenter phase I dose-escalation trial of ivuxolimab. Adults with locally advanced or metastatic melanoma, renal cell, hepatocellular, or head and neck squamous cell carcinoma were enrolled in the trial. CD4+ and CD8+ T cells were sorted separately from peripheral blood before TCR sequencing. The clonotype comes from an adult with an advanced solid tumor such as melanoma, head and neck, liver or kidney cancer. The sequenced sample was CD4+ or CD8+ T cells sorted from blood, obtained in a trial of the OX40 agonist ivuxolimab. The chain couples TRBV7-2 to TRBJ2-7; 14 middle bases align to TRBD2. At the DNA level, the sequence is TGTGCCAGCAGCCCAAAGGGACTAGCGGGAGTATACGAGCAGTACTTC. Its amino acids are CASSPKGLAGVYEQYF.